A selection of T cell receptor beta chains follows, all from one sample in a study of brain T cells in children with intractable seizures. Clones were sequenced by immunoSEQ multiplex PCR, and TCRdb holds only the in-frame ones, with some missing. The sample holds 70,000 to 90,000 clones, under 95% seen once. Material: peripheral blood, obtained at surgery. These receptor sequences come from a boy under two years old with tuberous sclerosis and intractable seizures. Both conserved end residues are part of each CDR3.

v_call cdr3_aa
TRBV19 CASSPGQGGAEAFF
TRBV9 CASSVGGQGETQYF
TRBV6-5 CASGSAAPNTEAFF
TRBV9 CASSAGGNNQPQHF
TRBV29-1 CSVSGQGYEQYF
TRBV5-5 CASSLASGRPFTDTQYF
TRBV28 CASSPTRKAFF
TRBV5-4 CASGSVEKLFF
TRBV2 CASSGEGTGREKLFF
TRBV6-5 CASTTGTATNEKLFF
TRBV7-7 CASRPPTSGGAETQYF
TRBV19 CASSIPGRIYGYTF
TRBV7-2 CASSLVPRGFVTEAFF
TRBV27 CASSLERSYEQYF
TRBV9 CASSVAAGQGTTNYGYTF
TRBV6-5 CASSYSSLQETQYF
TRBV14 CASSQDRQPGLAGGSEQYF
TRBV4-2 CASSQGVREIGNEQFF
TRBV5-6 CASRAGSTSEQYF
TRBV24-1 CATSDRSGSTPDTQYF
TRBV5-5 CASSLTDRYSGNTIYF
TRBV4-1 CASSPLGWYTEAFF
TRBV24-1 CATSDPGRTYSYEQYF
TRBV3-1/TRBV3-2 CASSPGWIGYTF
TRBV5-8 CASSLEPLVFDEQYF
TRBV7-9 CASNPRPSIVLVNEQFF
TRBV19 CASSIADSFGAIYF
TRBV7-3 CASSSFSGGEQYF
TRBV2 CASSFDRNKNSPLHF
TRBV14 CASSRSRLTGGPLLSTDTQYF
TRBV4-1 CASSQDLRGYGYTF
TRBV18 CASSPGRSGANVLTF